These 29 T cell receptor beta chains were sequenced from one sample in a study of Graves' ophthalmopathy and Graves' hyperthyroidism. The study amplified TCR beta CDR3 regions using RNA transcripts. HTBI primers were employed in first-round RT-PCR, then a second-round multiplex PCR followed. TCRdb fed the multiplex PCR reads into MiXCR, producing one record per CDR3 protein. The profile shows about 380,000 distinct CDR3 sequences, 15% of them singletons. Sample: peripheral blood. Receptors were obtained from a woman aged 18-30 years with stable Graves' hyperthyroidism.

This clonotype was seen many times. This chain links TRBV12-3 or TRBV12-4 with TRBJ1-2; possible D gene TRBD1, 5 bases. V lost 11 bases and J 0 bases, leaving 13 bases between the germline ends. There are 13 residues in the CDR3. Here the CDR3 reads CASADSANYGYTF. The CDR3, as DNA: TGTGCCTCGGCCGACAGCGCTAACTATGGCTACACCTTC.

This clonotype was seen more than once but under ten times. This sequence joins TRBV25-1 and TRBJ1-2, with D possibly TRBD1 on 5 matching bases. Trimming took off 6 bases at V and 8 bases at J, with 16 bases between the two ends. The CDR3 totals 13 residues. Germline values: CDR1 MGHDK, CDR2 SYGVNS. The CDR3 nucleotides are TGTGCCAGCAGGACACAGGCAGGTGGAGGCTACACCTTC. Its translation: CASRTQAGGGYTF.

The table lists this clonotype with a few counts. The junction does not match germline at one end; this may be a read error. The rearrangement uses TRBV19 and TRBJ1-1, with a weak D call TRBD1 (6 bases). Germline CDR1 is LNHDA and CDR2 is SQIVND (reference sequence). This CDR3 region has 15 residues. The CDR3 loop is CASVPPGAPNTETFF. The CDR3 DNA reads TGTGCCAGTGTCCCCCCGGGGGCCCCGAACACTGAAACTTTCTTT.

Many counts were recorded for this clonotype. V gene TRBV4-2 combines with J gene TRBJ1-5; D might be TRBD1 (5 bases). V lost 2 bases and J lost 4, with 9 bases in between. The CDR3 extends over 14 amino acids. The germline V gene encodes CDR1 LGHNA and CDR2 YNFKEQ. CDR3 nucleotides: TGTGCCAGCAGCCAATCAGGGATGAATCAGCCCCAGCATTTT. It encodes CASSQSGMNQPQHF.

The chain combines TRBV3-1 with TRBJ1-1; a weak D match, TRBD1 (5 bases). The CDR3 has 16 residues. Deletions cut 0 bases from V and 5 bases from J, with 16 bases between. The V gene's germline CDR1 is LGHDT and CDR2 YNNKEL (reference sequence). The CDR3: CASSQDRGVGWTEAFF. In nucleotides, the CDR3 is TGTGCCAGCAGCCAAGATAGAGGGGTTGGGTGGACTGAAGCTTTCTTT.

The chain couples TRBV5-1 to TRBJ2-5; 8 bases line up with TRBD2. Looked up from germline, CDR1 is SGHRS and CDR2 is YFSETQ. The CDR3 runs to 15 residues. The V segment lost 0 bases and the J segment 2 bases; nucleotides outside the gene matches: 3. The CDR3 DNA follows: TGCGCCAGCAGCTTGGTCCCGGGGGGGCAAGAGACCCAGTACTTC. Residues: CASSLVPGGQETQYF.

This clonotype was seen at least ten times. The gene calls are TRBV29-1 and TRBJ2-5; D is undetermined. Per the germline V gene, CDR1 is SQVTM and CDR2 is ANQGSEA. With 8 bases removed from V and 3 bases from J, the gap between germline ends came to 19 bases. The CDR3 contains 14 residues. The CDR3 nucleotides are TGCAGCCTCAACCCGAGGAACCCAAAAGAGACCCAGTACTTC. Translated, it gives CSLNPRNPKETQYF.

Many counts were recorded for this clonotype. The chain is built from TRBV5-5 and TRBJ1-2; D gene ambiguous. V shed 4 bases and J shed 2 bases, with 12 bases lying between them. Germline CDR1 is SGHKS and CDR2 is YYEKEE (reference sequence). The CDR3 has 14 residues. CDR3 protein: CASSGDWANYGYTF. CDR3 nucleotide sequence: TGTGCCAGCAGCGGAGACTGGGCCAACTATGGCTACACCTTC.

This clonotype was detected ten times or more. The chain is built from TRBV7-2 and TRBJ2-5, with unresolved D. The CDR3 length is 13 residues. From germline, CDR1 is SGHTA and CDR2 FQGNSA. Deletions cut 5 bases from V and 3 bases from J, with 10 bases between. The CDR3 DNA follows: TGTGCCAGCAGCCCGGGCCGGGAAGAGACCCAGTACTTC. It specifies CASSPGREETQYF. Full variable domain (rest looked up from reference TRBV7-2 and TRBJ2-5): GAGVSQSPSNKVTEKGKDVELRCDPISGHTALYWYRQSLGQGLEFLIYFQGNSAPDKSGLPSDRFSAERTGGSVSTLTIQRTQQEDSAVYLCASSPGREETQYFGPGTRLLVL.

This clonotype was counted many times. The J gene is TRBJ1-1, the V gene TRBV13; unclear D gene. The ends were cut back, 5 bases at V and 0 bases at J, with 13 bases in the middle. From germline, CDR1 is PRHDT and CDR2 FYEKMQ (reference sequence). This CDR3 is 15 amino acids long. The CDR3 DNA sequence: TGTGCCAGCAGCCTTCTGGGCGCTTTGAACACTGAAGCTTTCTTT. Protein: CASSLLGALNTEAFF.

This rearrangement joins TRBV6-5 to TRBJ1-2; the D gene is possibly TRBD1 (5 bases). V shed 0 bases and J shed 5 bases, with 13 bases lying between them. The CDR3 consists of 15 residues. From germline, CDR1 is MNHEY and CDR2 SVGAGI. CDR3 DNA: TGTGCCAGCAGTTACTCGACCGGGGCTGGATATGGCTACACCTTC. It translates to CASSYSTGAGYGYTF.

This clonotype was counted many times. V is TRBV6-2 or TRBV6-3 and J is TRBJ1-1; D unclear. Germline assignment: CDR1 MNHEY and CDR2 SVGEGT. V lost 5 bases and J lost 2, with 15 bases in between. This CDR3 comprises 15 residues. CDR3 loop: CASSGIKTLNTEAFF. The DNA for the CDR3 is TGTGCCAGCAGTGGGATAAAGACACTAAACACTGAAGCTTTCTTT.

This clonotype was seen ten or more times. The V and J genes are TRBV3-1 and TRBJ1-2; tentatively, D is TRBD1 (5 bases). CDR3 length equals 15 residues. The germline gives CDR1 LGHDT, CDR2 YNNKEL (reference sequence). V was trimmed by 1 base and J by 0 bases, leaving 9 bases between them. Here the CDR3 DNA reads TGTGCCAGCAGCCAAGCCCTAGGGGCTAACTATGGCTACACCTTC. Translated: CASSQALGANYGYTF.

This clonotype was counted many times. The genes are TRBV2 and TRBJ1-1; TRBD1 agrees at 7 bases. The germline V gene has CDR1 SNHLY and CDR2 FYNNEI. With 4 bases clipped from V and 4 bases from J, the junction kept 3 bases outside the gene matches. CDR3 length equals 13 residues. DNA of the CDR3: TGTGCCAGCAGTGGAGACAGGGCCACTGAAGCTTTCTTT. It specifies CASSGDRATEAFF. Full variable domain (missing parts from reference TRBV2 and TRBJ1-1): EPEVTQTPSHQVTQMGQEVILRCVPISNHLYFYWYRQILGQKVEFLVSFYNNEISEKSEIFDDQFSVERPDGSNFTLKIRSTKLEDSAMYFCASSGDRATEAFFGQGTRLTVV.

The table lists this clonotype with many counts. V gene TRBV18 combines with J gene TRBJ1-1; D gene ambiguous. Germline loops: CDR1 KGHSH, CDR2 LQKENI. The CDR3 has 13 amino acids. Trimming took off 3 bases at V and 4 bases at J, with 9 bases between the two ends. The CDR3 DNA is TGTGCCAGCTCACCGAAAGGGTTCACTGAAGCTTTCTTT. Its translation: CASSPKGFTEAFF.

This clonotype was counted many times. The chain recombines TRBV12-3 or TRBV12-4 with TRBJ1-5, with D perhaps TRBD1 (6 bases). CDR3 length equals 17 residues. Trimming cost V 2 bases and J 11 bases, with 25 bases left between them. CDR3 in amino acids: CASSLSTLRTPRGSQHF. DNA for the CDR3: TGTGCCAGCAGTTTATCCACCTTGCGGACCCCCAGGGGTTCCCAGCATTTT.

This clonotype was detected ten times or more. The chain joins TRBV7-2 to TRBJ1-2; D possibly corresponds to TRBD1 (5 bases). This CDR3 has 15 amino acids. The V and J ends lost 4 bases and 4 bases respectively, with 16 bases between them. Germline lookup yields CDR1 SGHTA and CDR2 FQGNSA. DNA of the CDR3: TGTGCCAGCAGCTATAAGGGGAATCCCGGCTATGGCTACACCTTC. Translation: CASSYKGNPGYGYTF.

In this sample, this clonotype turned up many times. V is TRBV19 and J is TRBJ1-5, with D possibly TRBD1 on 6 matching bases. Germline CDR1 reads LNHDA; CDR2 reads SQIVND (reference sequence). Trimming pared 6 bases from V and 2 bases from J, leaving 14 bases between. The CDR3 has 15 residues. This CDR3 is CASRDDRRGNQPQHF. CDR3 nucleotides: TGTGCCAGTAGGGACGACAGGAGAGGCAATCAGCCCCAGCATTTT.

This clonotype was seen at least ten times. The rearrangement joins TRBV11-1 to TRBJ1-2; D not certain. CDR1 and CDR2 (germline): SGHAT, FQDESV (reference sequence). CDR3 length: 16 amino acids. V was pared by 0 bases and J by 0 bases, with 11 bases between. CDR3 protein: CASSLAPQPTNYGYTF. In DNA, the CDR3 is TGTGCCAGCAGCTTAGCGCCGCAGCCTACTAACTATGGCTACACCTTC.

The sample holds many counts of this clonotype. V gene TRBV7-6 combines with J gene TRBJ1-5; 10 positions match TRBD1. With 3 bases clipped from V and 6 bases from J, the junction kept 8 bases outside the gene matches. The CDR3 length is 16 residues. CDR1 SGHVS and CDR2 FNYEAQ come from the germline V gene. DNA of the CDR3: TGTGCCAGCAGCTTGGGGGGACAGGGGACGCGTCAGCCCCAGCATTTT. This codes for CASSLGGQGTRQPQHF.

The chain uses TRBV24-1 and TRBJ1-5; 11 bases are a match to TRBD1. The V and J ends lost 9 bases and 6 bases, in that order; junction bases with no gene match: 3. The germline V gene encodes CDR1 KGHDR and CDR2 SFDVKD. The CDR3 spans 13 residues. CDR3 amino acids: CATRDRGVQPQHF. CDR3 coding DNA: TGTGCCACCCGGGACAGGGGGGTTCAGCCCCAGCATTTT.

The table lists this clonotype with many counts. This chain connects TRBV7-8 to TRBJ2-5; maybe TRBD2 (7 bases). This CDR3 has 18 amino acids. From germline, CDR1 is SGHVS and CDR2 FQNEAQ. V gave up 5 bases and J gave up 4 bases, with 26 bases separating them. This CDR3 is CASSVGGASASRGETQYF. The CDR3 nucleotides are TGTGCCAGCAGCGTGGGGGGGGCTAGCGCTTCCAGAGGAGAGACCCAGTACTTC.

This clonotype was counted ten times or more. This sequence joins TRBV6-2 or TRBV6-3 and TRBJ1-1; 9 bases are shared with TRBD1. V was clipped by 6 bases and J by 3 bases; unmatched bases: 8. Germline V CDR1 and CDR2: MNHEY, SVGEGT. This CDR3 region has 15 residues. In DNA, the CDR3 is TGTGCCAGCAGGACCACAGGGGGCTTAGACACTGAAGCTTTCTTT. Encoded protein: CASRTTGGLDTEAFF.

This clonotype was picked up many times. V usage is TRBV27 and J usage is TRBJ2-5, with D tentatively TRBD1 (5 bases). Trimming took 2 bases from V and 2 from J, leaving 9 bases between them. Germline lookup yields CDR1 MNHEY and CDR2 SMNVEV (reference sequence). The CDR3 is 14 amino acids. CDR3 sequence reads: CASSLGARQETQYF. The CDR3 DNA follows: TGTGCCAGCAGTTTAGGGGCAAGGCAAGAGACCCAGTACTTC.

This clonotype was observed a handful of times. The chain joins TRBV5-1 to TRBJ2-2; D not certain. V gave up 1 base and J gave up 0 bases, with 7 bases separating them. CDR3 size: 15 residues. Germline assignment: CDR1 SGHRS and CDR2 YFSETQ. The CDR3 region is CASSLRNPNTGELFF. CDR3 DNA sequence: TGCGCCAGCAGCTTGAGGAACCCGAACACCGGGGAGCTGTTTTTT.

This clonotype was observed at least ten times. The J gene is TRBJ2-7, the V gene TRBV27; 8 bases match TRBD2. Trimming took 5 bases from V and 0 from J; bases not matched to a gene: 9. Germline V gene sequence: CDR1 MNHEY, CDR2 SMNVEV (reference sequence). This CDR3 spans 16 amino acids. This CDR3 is CASSGAGGVSSYEQYF. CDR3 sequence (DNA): TGTGCCAGCAGTGGCGCGGGGGGCGTAAGCTCCTACGAGCAGTACTTC.

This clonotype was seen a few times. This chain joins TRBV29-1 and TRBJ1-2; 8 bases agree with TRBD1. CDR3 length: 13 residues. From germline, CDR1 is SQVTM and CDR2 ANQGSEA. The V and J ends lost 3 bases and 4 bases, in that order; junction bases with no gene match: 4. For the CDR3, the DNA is TGCAGCGTTGACAGGGGGCTTAGCTATGGCTACACCTTC. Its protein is CSVDRGLSYGYTF.

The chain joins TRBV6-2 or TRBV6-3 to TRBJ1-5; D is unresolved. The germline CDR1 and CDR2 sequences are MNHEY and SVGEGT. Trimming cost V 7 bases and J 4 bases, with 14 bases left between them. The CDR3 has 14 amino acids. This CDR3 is CASTNLGRNQPQHF. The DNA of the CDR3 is TGTGCCAGCACCAACCTTGGAAGGAATCAGCCCCAGCATTTT.

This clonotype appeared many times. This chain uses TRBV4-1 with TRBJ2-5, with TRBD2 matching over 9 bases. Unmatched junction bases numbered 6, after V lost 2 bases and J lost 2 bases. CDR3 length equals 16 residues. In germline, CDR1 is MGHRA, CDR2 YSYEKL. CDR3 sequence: CASSQTGGGDQETQYF. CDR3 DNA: TGCGCCAGCAGCCAAACGGGCGGGGGGGATCAAGAGACCCAGTACTTC.